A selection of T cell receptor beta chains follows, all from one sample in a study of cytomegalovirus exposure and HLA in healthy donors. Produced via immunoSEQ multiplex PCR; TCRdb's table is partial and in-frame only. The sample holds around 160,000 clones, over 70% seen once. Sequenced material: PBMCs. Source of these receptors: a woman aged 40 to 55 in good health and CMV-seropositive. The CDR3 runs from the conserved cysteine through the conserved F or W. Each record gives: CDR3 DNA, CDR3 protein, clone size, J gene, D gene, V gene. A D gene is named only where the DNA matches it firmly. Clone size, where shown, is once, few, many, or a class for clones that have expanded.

CDR3 DNA: TGCGCCAGCAGCTTATGGCGGGACTACGAGCAGTACTTC; CDR3 protein: CASSLWRDYEQYF; clone size: NA; J gene: TRBJ2-7; D gene: NA; V gene: TRBV5-1
CDR3 DNA: TGTGCCAGCAGTTACGGTAGGACAGTTAGCAATCAGCCCCAGCATTTT; CDR3 protein: CASSYGRTVSNQPQHF; clone size: NA; J gene: TRBJ1-5; D gene: NA; V gene: TRBV6-5
CDR3 DNA: TGTGCCAGCTCAAAGACTCATTCAAGCTCCTACGAGCAGTACTTC; CDR3 protein: CASSKTHSSSYEQYF; clone size: NA; J gene: TRBJ2-7; D gene: NA; V gene: TRBV2
CDR3 DNA: TGCGCCAGCAGTGAGTCCCGACAGAGAGCTAACTATGGCTACACCTTC; CDR3 protein: CASSESRQRANYGYTF; clone size: NA; J gene: TRBJ1-2; D gene: NA; V gene: TRBV10-2
CDR3 DNA: TGTGCCAGCAGCGGAGACGGGTCTGCCGGGGAGCTGTTTTTT; CDR3 protein: CASSGDGSAGELFF; clone size: NA; J gene: TRBJ2-2; D gene: NA; V gene: TRBV2
CDR3 DNA: TGTGCCAGCAGTGCGGGAGGGACAGGGGAGACCCAGTACTTC; CDR3 protein: CASSAGGTGETQYF; clone size: NA; J gene: TRBJ2-5; D gene: NA; V gene: TRBV6-1
CDR3 DNA: TGTTCCAGCAGCTTAGTCGAGGTTCACTATGGCTACACCTTC; CDR3 protein: CSSSLVEVHYGYTF; clone size: NA; J gene: TRBJ1-2; D gene: NA; V gene: TRBV7-9
CDR3 DNA: TGTGCCAGCAGCTTTGGGCCAAATCAAGAGACCCAGTACTTC; CDR3 protein: CASSFGPNQETQYF; clone size: NA; J gene: TRBJ2-5; D gene: NA; V gene: TRBV7-7
CDR3 DNA: TGTGCCAGCAGCCAAGCTCTGACTAGGGGAGAGACCCAGTACTTC; CDR3 protein: CASSQALTRGETQYF; clone size: NA; J gene: TRBJ2-5; D gene: NA; V gene: TRBV4-2
CDR3 DNA: TGTGCCAGCAGCGGACCAACCCTCCCAGGGGGCGCGTTAAATGAGCAGTTCTTC; CDR3 protein: CASSGPTLPGGALNEQFF; clone size: NA; J gene: TRBJ2-1; D gene: TRBD1; V gene: TRBV5-4
CDR3 DNA: TGTGCCAGCACCCCTACCGGGACAGGGGGAGAGGCGGTCGTCCAAGAGACCCAGTACTTC; CDR3 protein: CASTPTGTGGEAVVQETQYF; clone size: NA; J gene: TRBJ2-5; D gene: TRBD1; V gene: TRBV6-7
CDR3 DNA: TGTGCCAGCAGCCAGACGGGACAGGGGATCTATGGCTACACCTTC; CDR3 protein: CASSQTGQGIYGYTF; clone size: NA; J gene: TRBJ1-2; D gene: TRBD1; V gene: TRBV14
CDR3 DNA: TGTGCCAGCAGTTTATGGGCCCTTAACAGGAGCAACTATGGCTACACCTTC; CDR3 protein: CASSLWALNRSNYGYTF; clone size: NA; J gene: TRBJ1-2; D gene: NA; V gene: TRBV28
CDR3 DNA: TGTGCCAGCAGCTCACAATTTGAGCAGTACTTC; CDR3 protein: CASSSQFEQYF; clone size: NA; J gene: TRBJ2-7; D gene: NA; V gene: TRBV7-9
CDR3 DNA: TGTGCCAGCAGTGGAGGACAGGGGAACACTGAAGCTTTCTTT; CDR3 protein: CASSGGQGNTEAFF; clone size: NA; J gene: TRBJ1-1; D gene: TRBD1; V gene: TRBV6-1
CDR3 DNA: TGTGCCAGCAGCCCGGGGACAGGGGGTCGCAATGAGCAGTTCTTC; CDR3 protein: CASSPGTGGRNEQFF; clone size: NA; J gene: TRBJ2-1; D gene: TRBD1; V gene: TRBV5-4
CDR3 DNA: TGCGCCAGCAGTTCCGGACTGGCGAACACCGGGGAGCTGTTTTTT; CDR3 protein: CASSSGLANTGELFF; clone size: NA; J gene: TRBJ2-2; D gene: NA; V gene: TRBV5-1
CDR3 DNA: TGTGCTAGTGGTTTCGACGGATCGGGGACCCAGTACTTC; CDR3 protein: CASGFDGSGTQYF; clone size: NA; J gene: TRBJ2-5; D gene: NA; V gene: TRBV12-5
CDR3 DNA: TGTGCCAGCAGTTACTCGAGGGGGTACGAGCAGTACTTC; CDR3 protein: CASSYSRGYEQYF; clone size: NA; J gene: TRBJ2-7; D gene: NA; V gene: TRBV6-6
CDR3 DNA: TGTGCCAGCAGTGCGGTCACCTACGAGCAGTACTTC; CDR3 protein: CASSAVTYEQYF; clone size: few; J gene: TRBJ2-7; D gene: NA; V gene: TRBV2
CDR3 DNA: TGTGCCAGCAGTTTATATCGCGGGGGGGCCGTAGATACGCAGTATTTT; CDR3 protein: CASSLYRGGAVDTQYF; clone size: NA; J gene: TRBJ2-3; D gene: TRBD2; V gene: TRBV28
CDR3 DNA: TGCGCCAGCAGCCCCCGTGGGGCCCAAGAGACCCAGTACTTC; CDR3 protein: CASSPRGAQETQYF; clone size: NA; J gene: TRBJ2-5; D gene: NA; V gene: TRBV5-1
CDR3 DNA: TGTGCCAGCAGAGGGGACAGGGCTAACTATGGCTACACCTTC; CDR3 protein: CASRGDRANYGYTF; clone size: NA; J gene: TRBJ1-2; D gene: TRBD1; V gene: TRBV2
CDR3 DNA: TGTGCCACCCAAAAGGGGGCAGGGCCGGGGAATAATTCACCCCTCCACTTT; CDR3 protein: CATQKGAGPGNNSPLHF; clone size: NA; J gene: TRBJ1-6; D gene: TRBD1; V gene: TRBV2
CDR3 DNA: TGTGCCAGTAGTAACCAGGGGGCGCGAACAGATACGCAGTATTTT; CDR3 protein: CASSNQGARTDTQYF; clone size: NA; J gene: TRBJ2-3; D gene: TRBD1; V gene: TRBV19
CDR3 DNA: TGCGCCAGCAGCCAAGAAAGTCTAGCGGGGAGCGAGCAGTACTTC; CDR3 protein: CASSQESLAGSEQYF; clone size: NA; J gene: TRBJ2-7; D gene: TRBD2; V gene: TRBV4-1
CDR3 DNA: TGTGCCAGCAGCCGAATGGACACGGTTTACAATGAGCAGTTCTTC; CDR3 protein: CASSRMDTVYNEQFF; clone size: NA; J gene: TRBJ2-1; D gene: NA; V gene: TRBV28
CDR3 DNA: TGTGCCATCAGTGCGTACTCGGACACTGAAGCTTTCTTT; CDR3 protein: CAISAYSDTEAFF; clone size: NA; J gene: TRBJ1-1; D gene: NA; V gene: TRBV10-3
CDR3 DNA: TGTGCCAGCAGCTTAGAGGCGGTAGATACGCAGTATTTT; CDR3 protein: CASSLEAVDTQYF; clone size: NA; J gene: TRBJ2-3; D gene: NA; V gene: TRBV13
CDR3 DNA: TGTGCCAGCAGCTCCCCGGTCGATTCTGGAAACACCATATATTTT; CDR3 protein: CASSSPVDSGNTIYF; clone size: NA; J gene: TRBJ1-3; D gene: NA; V gene: TRBV11-3
CDR3 DNA: TGTGCCAGCAGCGTGGAGGGGGGGATCTATGGCTACACCTTC; CDR3 protein: CASSVEGGIYGYTF; clone size: NA; J gene: TRBJ1-2; D gene: NA; V gene: TRBV9
CDR3 DNA: TGTGCCAGCCAACGGGGTGTAGCTTTCTTT; CDR3 protein: CASQRGVAFF; clone size: NA; J gene: TRBJ1-1; D gene: NA; V gene: TRBV7-6
CDR3 DNA: TGTGCCAGCAGTTACTGGGCGGGGGGGACCTACGAGCAGTACTTC; CDR3 protein: CASSYWAGGTYEQYF; clone size: NA; J gene: TRBJ2-7; D gene: TRBD2; V gene: TRBV6-5
CDR3 DNA: TGTGCCAGCACTCTGGGGGGTTTTAACTATGGCTACACCTTC; CDR3 protein: CASTLGGFNYGYTF; clone size: NA; J gene: TRBJ1-2; D gene: NA; V gene: TRBV2
CDR3 DNA: TGTGCCAGCAGCCACAGGGGAGATGAGCAGTTCTTC; CDR3 protein: CASSHRGDEQFF; clone size: NA; J gene: TRBJ2-1; D gene: TRBD1; V gene: TRBV7-3
CDR3 DNA: TGCGCCAGCAGCTTGTTAGCGGGGGCTCACAATGAGCAGTTCTTC; CDR3 protein: CASSLLAGAHNEQFF; clone size: NA; J gene: TRBJ2-1; D gene: TRBD2; V gene: TRBV5-1
CDR3 DNA: TGTGCCAGCAGCTACAGGGTACGTGGAACTGAAGCTTTCTTT; CDR3 protein: CASSYRVRGTEAFF; clone size: NA; J gene: TRBJ1-1; D gene: NA; V gene: TRBV13